The rows below give T cell receptor beta chains drawn from one sample of a study of CD8 T cells in ankylosing spondylitis. TCRdb reanalysed the 5' RACE reads using MiXCR and keeps one entry per CDR3 protein. Of approximately 500,000 distinct CDR3 sequences in the sample, about 13% were seen once. Sequenced: blood, either unsorted or a sorted T cell fraction (not recorded which). Source of these receptors: a male donor with ankylosing spondylitis. CDR3s include the opening cysteine and the closing phenylalanine or tryptophan. Fields, in order: V gene, D gene, clone size, J gene, CDR3 DNA, CDR3 protein. A D gene is named only where the DNA matches it firmly. Clone size is shown for a subset of rows, as once, few, many or a class of expanded clone.

>TRBV9|-|many|TRBJ1-2
TGTGCCAGCAGCGTATATAACTATGGCTACACCTTC
CASSVYNYGYTF
>TRBV11-2|-|many|TRBJ2-7
-
CASSVGPGRREQYF
>TRBV29-1|-|many|TRBJ1-4
TGCAGCGTTGGTTCAGGGATTAATGAAAAACTGTTTTTT
CSVGSGINEKLFF
>TRBV14|-|-|TRBJ1-1
TGTGCCAGCAGCCGGAACAGGGCCGGGCACACTGAAGCTTTCTTT
CASSRNRAGHTEAFF
>TRBV10-2|-|few|TRBJ1-5
TGCGCCAGCGGCCTCGGGGGGGGGGCTAGCAATCAGCCCCAGCATTTT
CASGLGGGASNQPQHF
>TRBV12-5|TRBD1|-|TRBJ1-1
TGTGCTAGTGGTCCGATGGGGACAGCGACTGAAGCTTTCTTT
CASGPMGTATEAFF
>TRBV4-2|TRBD2|few|TRBJ2-1
TGTGCCAGCAGCCCTGGGACTAGCGGAGCAAGCCGTAGTGAGCAGTTCTTC
CASSPGTSGASRSEQFF
>TRBV5-1|-|-|TRBJ1-4
TGCGCCAGCAGCTTGGAGACAGAGATGAATGAAAAACTGTTTTTT
CASSLETEMNEKLFF
>TRBV6-2/TRBV6-3|TRBD2|few|TRBJ2-7
TGTGCCAGCCGATCTAGCGGAACCTCCTACGAGCAGTACTTC
CASRSSGTSYEQYF
>TRBV20-1|TRBD1|few|TRBJ1-5
TGCAGTGCAGGGACAGGGATGTATCAGCCCCAGCATTTT
CSAGTGMYQPQHF
>TRBV29-1|-|many|TRBJ1-4
TGCAGCGTTGAGTGGGGAGGGGATAATGAAAAACTGTTTTTT
CSVEWGGDNEKLFF
>TRBV6-5|TRBD1|-|TRBJ2-7
TGTGCCAGCAGTTACGACCGGACAGGGAATAGGGAGCAGTACTTC
CASSYDRTGNREQYF
>TRBV2|-|-|TRBJ2-2
TGTGCCAGCAGTGAACAGGGGACGAACACCGGGGAGCTGTTTTTT
CASSEQGTNTGELFF
>TRBV29-1|-|many|TRBJ2-4
TGCAGCGTTGTTTCCGTGTTTACGGGAGATAAAAACATTCAGTACTTC
CSVVSVFTGDKNIQYF
>TRBV11-3|TRBD2|few|TRBJ2-2
TGTGCCAGCAGCTTAGAATCGGGAGGGCCCGACACCGGGGAGCTGTTTTTT
CASSLESGGPDTGELFF
>TRBV20-1|-|few|TRBJ2-1
TGCAGTGCCGTCCGGGGGATCTATGAGCAGTTCTTC
CSAVRGIYEQFF
>TRBV6-2/TRBV6-3|-|-|TRBJ2-3
TGTGCCAGCAGTTACGGGCTAAAGCCAGATACGCAGTATTTT
CASSYGLKPDTQYF
>TRBV2|-|once|TRBJ2-1
TGTGCCAGCAGTGCGAACGGGGCCGGTGAGCAGTTCTTC
CASSANGAGEQFF
>TRBV20-1|-|-|TRBJ1-1
TGCAGTGCTAGACTCCGGCAGAACACTGAAGCTTTCTTT
CSARLRQNTEAFF
>TRBV12-3/TRBV12-4|-|many|TRBJ1-1
TGTGCCAGCAGTTTAATGGGTATGAACACTGAAGCTTTCTTT
CASSLMGMNTEAFF
>TRBV3-1|TRBD2|few|TRBJ2-5
TGTGCCAGCAGCCAAGGAGCGTTGGCGGGAGTAGAGACCCAGTACTTC
CASSQGALAGVETQYF
>TRBV21-1|-|few|TRBJ2-1
TGTGCCAGCAGTGGGGGCTACTCCTACAATGAGCAGTTCTTC
CASSGGYSYNEQFF
>TRBV5-6|TRBD1|-|TRBJ2-7
TGTGCCAGCAGCCCCCGACAGGGGTTCTCCGAGCAGTACTTC
CASSPRQGFSEQYF
>TRBV29-1|-|few|TRBJ2-2
TGCAGCGTTGAAGATAGCGTAAGGGGGATGACCGGGGAGCTGTTTTTT
CSVEDSVRGMTGELFF
>TRBV6-5|TRBD2|few|TRBJ2-2
TGTGCCAGCAGTTACTCGTTACTAGCGGGAGCCGGGGAGCTGTTTTTT
CASSYSLLAGAGELFF
>TRBV18|TRBD1|few|TRBJ1-3
TGTGCCAGCTCACCACCGGGACAGACAAGAAACACCATATATTTT
CASSPPGQTRNTIYF
>TRBV20-1|-|few|TRBJ1-1
TGCAGTGCTTGGCAGGACCCGAACACTGAAGCTTTCTTT
CSAWQDPNTEAFF
>TRBV29-1|TRBD1|few|TRBJ2-1
TGCAGCGAGAGGACAGGCTCCTACAATGAGCAGTTCTTC
CSERTGSYNEQFF
>TRBV29-1|TRBD1|few|TRBJ1-1
TGCAGCGTTCGACAGGGGCCGATGAACACTGAAGCTTTCTTT
CSVRQGPMNTEAFF
>TRBV12-3/TRBV12-4|-|-|TRBJ2-3
TGTGCCAGCCTGTCGGGGGCAGATACGCAGTATTTT
CASLSGADTQYF
>TRBV3-1|-|few|TRBJ2-1
TGTGCCAGCAGCCAAGGGAGGGGTTTCGGGCAGTTCTTC
CASSQGRGFGQFF
>TRBV12-3/TRBV12-4|-|-|TRBJ2-1
TGTGCCAGCAGTTTTTGGGGTCTTGGTTACAATGAGCAGTTCTTC
CASSFWGLGYNEQFF
>TRBV21-1|-|many|TRBJ2-1
TGTGCCAGCAGCAGGAATAACGGGACAGGGGTGGAAAATGAGCAGTTCTTC
CASSRNNGTGVENEQFF
>TRBV9|TRBD2|many|TRBJ2-5
TGTGCCAGCAGCGGTAGCGGGAAAGAGACCCAGTACTTC
CASSGSGKETQYF
>TRBV15|-|-|TRBJ2-5
TGTGCCACCAGCAGAGATGCTCGGGCGGAGACCCAGTACTTC
CATSRDARAETQYF
>TRBV27|TRBD2|-|TRBJ2-1
TGTGCCAGCAGTTTCCCCCTAGCGGGAGGGCCCCTTGAGCAGTTCTTC
CASSFPLAGGPLEQFF
>TRBV18|-|few|TRBJ2-5
TGTGCCAGCTCACCACCTGCAGGGCGGGAGACCCAGTACTTC
CASSPPAGRETQYF
>TRBV7-9|TRBD1|-|TRBJ1-5
TGTGCCAGCAGCTTAGGGACAGGAGCGTATAGCAATCAGCCCCAGCATTTT
CASSLGTGAYSNQPQHF
>TRBV12-3/TRBV12-4|-|-|TRBJ2-3
TGTGCCAGCAGTTTTGACGGGAACACAGATACGCAGTATTTT
CASSFDGNTDTQYF
>TRBV7-2|TRBD2|few|TRBJ2-3
TGTGCCAGCAGCTTTCTTAGCGGGATGGGTCAAGATACGCAGTATTTT
CASSFLSGMGQDTQYF
>TRBV20-1|TRBD2|few|TRBJ2-5
TGCAGTGCTAGACCTAGCGGGAGGAAAGAGACCCAGTACTTC
CSARPSGRKETQYF
>TRBV15|TRBD1|-|TRBJ2-2
TGTGCCACCAGCAGATCAGACAGGGGGCGGGTTTGGAACACCGGGGAGCTGTTTTTT
CATSRSDRGRVWNTGELFF
>TRBV19|-|few|TRBJ2-7
TGTGCCAGTAGTATCGGAACAGGAAGGGTTGCGGAGTACTTC
CASSIGTGRVAEYF
>TRBV25-1|-|-|TRBJ1-6
TGTGCCAGCAGTCCACCGTCCGGGGTCGTGGGGTCACCCCTCCACTTT
CASSPPSGVVGSPLHF
>TRBV5-1|TRBD2|few|TRBJ2-1
TGCGCCAGCAGCTTGGACGGCGGGAGCAAGAATGAGCAGTTCTTC
CASSLDGGSKNEQFF
>TRBV15|TRBD2|few|TRBJ2-1
TGTGCCACCAGCATAGGACTAGCGGAGCACAATGAGCAGTTCTTC
CATSIGLAEHNEQFF
>TRBV11-2|TRBD1|-|TRBJ1-2
TGTGCCAGCAGCCTGACAGGGGCCAGGGTTATCGGTGGCTACACCTTC
CASSLTGARVIGGYTF
>TRBV18|-|-|TRBJ2-3
TGTGCCAGCTCACCACCCGCAAGAGATACGCAGTATTTT
CASSPPARDTQYF
>TRBV2|-|-|TRBJ2-3
TGTGCCAGCACCAGGTTGAGCACAGATACGCAGTATTTT
CASTRLSTDTQYF
>TRBV5-1|TRBD1|many|TRBJ2-2
TGCGCCAGCCGTCCGGGACAGACGATCACCGGGGAGCTGTTTTTT
CASRPGQTITGELFF
>TRBV3-1|TRBD2|few|TRBJ2-7
TGTGCCAGCAGCCGGACAACTAGCGGGGGCACCTACGAGCAGTACTTC
CASSRTTSGGTYEQYF
>TRBV24-1|-|-|TRBJ1-5
TGTGCCACCAGTGACCAGACACATAGCAATCAGCCCCAGCATTTT
CATSDQTHSNQPQHF
>TRBV11-2|TRBD2|few|TRBJ2-1
TGTGCTGGCTCAGTGGGACTAGCATACAATGAGCAGTTCTTC
CAGSVGLAYNEQFF
>TRBV20-1|-|few|TRBJ1-6
TGCAGTGCTAAAACAGGGCTAGAAAATTCACCCCTCCACTTT
CSAKTGLENSPLHF
>TRBV7-8|TRBD2|many|TRBJ2-5
TGTGCCAGCAGCTTAGTGGGCCTAGCGGGGGGAGAGACCCAGTACTTC
CASSLVGLAGGETQYF
>TRBV18|TRBD1|few|TRBJ1-2
TGTGCCAGCTCTCAGGACAGGGGAGGCTCGGCCTACACCTTC
CASSQDRGGSAYTF
>TRBV10-3|-|-|TRBJ2-7
TGTGCCATCAGTGGCCTGCCTGGGGACGAGCAGTACTTC
CAISGLPGDEQYF
>TRBV28|TRBD2|many|TRBJ2-1
TGTGCCAGTCACCGGCGGGAGGGTTTCTACAATGAGCAGTTCTTC
CASHRREGFYNEQFF